The TCR beta chain under discussion was sequenced for a study of radiation and T cells in renal cell carcinoma (dated by TCRdb to 2020 to 2021). Background on the whole study: The samples were obtained from a clinical trial, where primary renal cell carcinomas were treated with 15 Gy stereotactic body radiation therapy and then removed by nephrectomy 4 weeks afterward. A total of 50 or so samples underwent TCR beta sequencing, made up of 25 or so tumors and some 27 peripheral blood samples. Across all 50 or so samples, several million unique CDR3 nucleotide sequences, encoding 2,658,974 unique CDR3 amino acid sequences, were identified. General conclusions and limits of the study: Because no pretreatment tumor biopsies were available, whether clonotypes were present in the tumor at baseline could not be determined. Top tumor clonotypes rose in blood from baseline to 2 weeks post-radiation, then contracted by 4 weeks, suggesting transient expansion of tumor-resident clones. Effects of radiation dose or scheduling on the TCR repertoire could not be addressed with the single-armed trial design. Tracking of blood repertoire dynamics stopped at more than three weeks after treatment, with no follow-up past that point.

Comments on this clone: What this receptor recognizes is not known. Per-nucleotide qualities are absent, and no much larger clonotype sits a single base away.

This specimen's time point label, interpreted: blood 2 weeks post-SBRT. The treatment or condition label corresponds to: 15 Gy SBRT to primary tumor, nephrectomy 4 weeks later. To track tumor-enriched clonotypes, serial peripheral blood was sampled from radiation-treated patients at baseline and at 2 weeks and 4 weeks after SBRT. All patients had renal cell carcinoma with clear cell pathology. The QIAamp DNA Blood Mini Kit (Qiagen) was used to prepare genomic DNA for TCR sequencing. The analyses included only samples that passed all quality control checks. Unmatched junction bases come to 6, with V trimmed by 5 bases and J by 6 bases. The germline V gene specifies SNHLY as CDR1 and FYNNEI as CDR2. The CDR3 sequence holds 13 residues, the cysteine and phenylalanine included. Of all the DNA, just the CDR3 is kept, 39 bases in frame from base 1. Following the manufacturer's recommendations, the immunoSEQ kit was used to generate TCR beta libraries from genomic DNA. To prepare the libraries, a first multiplex PCR with proprietary primers was run, followed by a second PCR that added unique barcodes, and a bead cleanup was done after each round. A positive control reaction and a negative control reaction, both provided in the kit, were run with every batch of samples. The final libraries were assessed on an Agilent 4200 TapeStation D1000 ScreenTape, pooled by volume, and quantified by qPCR. Sequencing was performed on an Illumina NextSeq500 with a MidOutput 150-cycle cartridge, and 156 Read1 and 15 Index1 cycles were run with kit custom primers. The pooled library was loaded at 1.0 pM, and about 20% PhiX control was spiked in. Per the authors' processing: Vendor-processed data were analyzed in R, with a clonotype defined as all T cells sharing the same CDR3 nucleotide sequence. For clone abundance analyses, frequencies were normalized to the 10,000 most abundant clones in each sample. Public T cell clones, which averaged fewer than five per sample, were removed prior to analysis. Tumor-enriched and baseline blood-enriched clonotypes were defined by at least a 32-fold difference in abundance between compartments. A beta-binomial differential abundance model was used to identify clonotypes that were expanded or contracted between blood time points. Similarity between tumor and blood repertoires was quantified using the Baroni-Urbani and Buser coefficient, and groups were compared with two-tailed Wilcoxon tests in R. Here the immuneACCESS table is served through TCRdb, limited to in-frame sequences with V and J called. Missing clones are a known gap in these copies; in checked studies unresolved V genes cover under half, and the rest lacks a known reason. The V and J calls and clone size were taken over from that table, and D and trimming were inferred from the DNA. The sample table holds 100,000 to 150,000 clones, of which 88% were seen once. Jointly, the top ten make up about 5.6% of the sample.

The receptor comes from a woman between 65 and 79 years old with renal cell carcinoma. This chain joins TRBV2 to TRBJ1-1; 7 bases in the middle match TRBD1. The source was blood, collected from a patient whose treatment included radiotherapy and nephrectomy. CDR3 protein: CASSLRGQAEAFF. The DNA sequence follows: TGTGCCAGCAGTCTGAGGGGGCAAGCTGAAGCTTTCTTT.